Following are 10 T cell receptor beta chains from one sample sequenced in a study of blood T cell repertoires in COVID-19 (dated by TCRdb to the early 2020s). Libraries were built with the immunoSEQ multiplex PCR assay. TCRdb limited this immuneACCESS table to in-frame rearrangements with V and J called. A share of clones is missing; checked studies link under half to unresolved V genes, and the rest is unexplained. A total of 250,000 to 350,000 clones appear in this sample, roughly 84% of them only once. Of the sample, roughly 1.5% falls within the top ten clones. Sample: peripheral blood. These TCRs come from a human donor with COVID-19, enrolled during active disease. The donor label of this sample is uncertain.

The V call is TRBV7-2, the J call TRBJ2-2; D remains unclear. Germline CDR1 SGHTA, CDR2 FQGNSA. The length of the CDR3 is 14 residues. The V and J ends lost 5 bases and 1 base respectively, with 8 bases between them. CDR3 loop: CASSPRWNTGELFF. In DNA form, the CDR3 reads TGTGCCAGCAGCCCTAGATGGAACACCGGGGAGCTGTTTTTT. Based on the CDR3 plus reference TRBV7-2 and TRBJ2-2, the full variable domain is GAGVSQSPSNKVTEKGKDVELRCDPISGHTALYWYRQSLGQGLEFLIYFQGNSAPDKSGLPSDRFSAERTGGSVSTLTIQRTQQEDSAVYLCASSPRWNTGELFFGEGSRLTVL.

This chain joins TRBV9 and TRBJ2-3, with unresolved D. In germline, CDR1 is SGDLS, CDR2 YYNGEE. The CDR3 is 15 residues long. Between the trimmed V and J ends, which lost 0 bases and 4 bases, there was a span of 12 bases. The CDR3 protein is CASSVATLPADTQYF. DNA for the CDR3: TGTGCCAGCAGCGTAGCTACCCTCCCCGCAGATACGCAGTATTTT.

J is TRBJ1-1 and V is TRBV3-1 (or the pseudogene TRBV3-2); D remains unclear. Trimming removed 4 bases at V and 1 base at J, with 16 bases between. The CDR3 consists of 16 residues. Germline CDR1 reads LGHDT; CDR2 reads YNNKEL (reference sequence). The DNA of the CDR3 is TGTGCCAGCAGCCCGGAGAGAAGGCAGACGAACACTGAAGCTTTCTTT. This codes for CASSPERRQTNTEAFF.

This chain connects TRBV6-2 or TRBV6-3 to TRBJ2-3, with TRBD2 matching 8 bases. Germline lookup yields CDR1 MNHEY and CDR2 SVGEGT. CDR3 length: 12 residues. The V segment lost 5 bases and the J segment 8 bases; nucleotides outside the gene matches: 3. The CDR3 bases are TGTGCCAGCAGTCAGACTAGCGTTACGCAGTATTTT. Translation gives CASSQTSVTQYF.

This clone appeared once. Other DNA sequences within the sample encode an identical CDR3. The chain carries TRBV30 and TRBJ1-5, with 10 positions matching TRBD1. J gave up 4 bases and V 3 bases, and 3 bases lay outside the gene matches. The CDR3 has 14 amino acids. CDR1 and CDR2 from the germline V gene are GTSNPN and SVGIG (reference sequence). Here the CDR3 reads CAWRGQGGNQPQHF. The CDR3 DNA reads TGTGCCTGGAGAGGACAGGGGGGAAATCAGCCCCAGCATTTT.

The V gene is TRBV7-3, the J gene TRBJ1-2, with 7 bases matching TRBD1. With V trimmed by 6 bases and J by 2 bases, 6 bases remained unmatched. This CDR3 region has 14 residues. Germline loops: CDR1 SGHTA, CDR2 FQGTGA. CDR3 sequence (DNA): TGTGCCAGCAGTCCTACAGGGGACAACTATGGCTACACCTTC. Protein sequence: CASSPTGDNYGYTF.

V usage is TRBV6-6 and J usage is TRBJ2-3, with D unresolved. CDR3 length: 13 amino acids. Germline V gene sequence: CDR1 MNHNY, CDR2 SVGAGI (reference sequence). Trimming took off 0 bases at V and 6 bases at J, with 7 bases between the two ends. CDR3 coding DNA: TGTGCCAGCAGTTACTCATATGTTGATACGCAGTATTTT. It codes for CASSYSYVDTQYF.

The genes are TRBV28 and TRBJ2-5; TRBD2 matches 12 bases. The length of the CDR3 is 15 residues. V lost 5 bases, J lost 6 bases, and 7 bases stayed unmatched. The V gene's germline CDR1 is MDHEN and CDR2 SYDVKM. The CDR3 here is CASSTTSGSRKTQYF. The DNA for the CDR3 is TGTGCCAGCAGTACGACTAGCGGGAGCAGGAAGACCCAGTACTTC.

This clone was counted between two and nine times. The rearrangement uses TRBV30 and TRBJ1-2; TRBD1 matches 7 bases. The CDR3 has 13 amino acids. From germline, CDR1 is GTSNPN and CDR2 SVGIG (reference sequence). V was pared by 1 base and J by 8 bases, with 7 bases of the junction left unmatched. The DNA of the CDR3 is TGTGCCTGGAGTGGGGGAGAAGGGGGCGGCTACACCTTC. Protein: CAWSGGEGGGYTF.

This rearrangement joins TRBV7-8 to TRBJ2-7; D remains unclear. V shed 6 bases and J shed 3 bases, with 12 bases lying between them. In germline, CDR1 is SGHVS, CDR2 FQNEAQ. CDR3 length: 13 amino acids. The CDR3 spells CASRSPVGYEQYF. The CDR3 bases are TGTGCCAGCAGGTCCCCGGTTGGCTACGAGCAGTACTTC.